Here is one T cell receptor (beta chain) with its context. Antigen specificity is unknown. The data belong to a study of T-cell memory formation after mild COVID-19. About the study: There were largely donor-specific TCR clusters.

5'RACE with constant-segment primers yielded barcoded, UMI-tagged TCR alpha and TCR beta cDNA libraries. TCRdb ran MiXCR on the 5' RACE reads and lists one entry per CDR3 protein. The sample lists some 130,000 distinct CDR3 sequences, over 15% occurring once. The V and J ends lost 2 bases and 1 base respectively, with 5 bases between them. This CDR3 contains 13 residues. Germline assignment: CDR1 MNHEY and CDR2 SVGAGI. Notes on the study in general: Day 15 to 85 contractors were CD4/CD8 balanced; later expanders leaned CD4+.

The receptor was derived from a man in his late teens or twenties who had mild COVID-19 (a few samples of this study predate the infection). Cell type and time point are not known. The sample consisted of PBMCs or a T cell subset sorted from them (not recorded which). The chain combines TRBV6-5 with TRBJ1-1; D gene ambiguous. CDR3 coding DNA: TGTGCCAGCAGTTACCTTCGGAACACTGAAGCTTTCTTT. It encodes CASSYLRNTEAFF.